This T cell receptor (beta chain) derives from a study of low-dose radiotherapy and immunotherapy resistance in tumors. Study-wide context: Members of Cohort 2 were treated with 1 Gy per fraction every two weeks; their total was 13 Gy over 26 weeks. On a schedule of every two weeks, intravenous cyclophosphamide at a dose of 200 mg/m2 was delivered one day before each radiation and immunotherapy administration.

Documented time point: after trial treatment. The treatment is: LDRT plus nivolumab, ipilimumab, low-dose cyclophosphamide and aspirin (RACIN trial). Administered to the donors were nivolumab, ipilimumab, aspirin, low-dose cyclophosphamide and low-dose radiotherapy. TRAV and TRBV primers primed cDNA for both TCRalpha and TCRbeta. With a constant-region primer and a V-primer adapter, TCRs were subjected to 20 PCR cycles of amplification. Through in vitro transcription, the mRNA that had been isolated was amplified. TCRdb re-called the reads through MiXCR, storing one row per CDR3 protein. This table has 80,000 or so distinct CDR3 sequences, about 17% appearing once. Trimming cost V 7 bases and J 6 bases, with 10 bases left between them. There are 13 residues in the CDR3. From germline, CDR1 is MNHNS and CDR2 SASEGT. This clonotype was counted only a few times.

Sequencing used PBMCs, obtained after low-dose radiotherapy plus immunotherapy. The receptor comes from a male donor with prostate cancer. The genes are TRBV6-1 and TRBJ1-6; D is unclear. The CDR3 DNA follows: TGTGCCAGCAAGGATTTTCTTAATTCACCCCTCCACTTT. It specifies CASKDFLNSPLHF.